Presented here are 26 T cell receptor beta chains from one specimen sequenced in a study of blood T cell repertoires in COVID-19. Clones were read by immunoSEQ multiplex PCR, and TCRdb kept only the in-frame ones, dropping some. The sample contains roughly 50,000 clones, roughly 90% of which appear only once. The sequenced sample consisted of peripheral blood. Source of these receptors: a human donor in a cohort sampled during active COVID-19.

This chain uses TRBV6-2 or TRBV6-3 with TRBJ2-5; D might be TRBD2 (6 bases). Trimming removed 5 bases from V and 5 bases from J, with 9 bases in between. Germline assignment: CDR1 MNHEY and CDR2 SVGEGT. The length of the CDR3 is 12 residues. The CDR3 DNA sequence: TGTGCCAGCAGTGCGGGGCGTGAGACCCAGTACTTC. Its translation: CASSAGRETQYF.

This chain links TRBV5-4 with TRBJ2-4; 8 positions match TRBD1. The CDR3 has 17 residues. Germline V gives CDR1 SGHNT, CDR2 YYREEE (reference sequence). J lost 0 bases, V lost 4 bases, and 9 bases had no gene match. The CDR3 DNA is TGTGCCAGCAGCGGCACCGGGACAGGCGGAGCCAAAAACATTCAGTACTTC. Translated: CASSGTGTGGAKNIQYF. Complete variable domain (other parts from reference TRBV5-4 and TRBJ2-4): ETGVTQSPTHLIKTRGQQVTLRCSSQSGHNTVSWYQQALGQGPQFIFQYYREEENGRGNFPPRFSGLQFPNYSSELNVNALELDDSALYLCASSGTGTGGAKNIQYFGAGTRLSVL.

This clone was observed once. The junction differs from germline at one of its ends, possibly a read error. The chain employs TRBV7-2 and TRBJ1-1; 9 nucleotides line up with TRBD1. Germline CDR1 reads SGHTA; CDR2 reads FQGNSA. The CDR3 runs 14 residues. The CDR3 loop is CASNLQGAFTEAFF. The CDR3 DNA reads TGTGCCAGCAACTTACAGGGGGCGTTCACTGAAGCTTTCTTT. The full variable domain, in which reference TRBV7-2 and TRBJ1-1 provide the parts outside the CDR3, is GAGVSQSPSNKVTEKGKDVELRCDPISGHTALYWYRQSLGQGLEFLIYFQGNSAPDKSGLPSDRFSAERTGGSVSTLTIQRTQQEDSAVYLCASNLQGAFTEAFFGQGTRLTVV.

The chain couples TRBV5-1 to TRBJ2-1; D possibly corresponds to TRBD2 (5 bases). Germline-derived CDR1 and CDR2 are SGHRS and YFSETQ. The V gene lost 0 bases and the J gene lost 0 bases, with 7 bases spanning the gap. The CDR3 consists of 15 residues. For the CDR3, the DNA is TGCGCCAGCAGCTTGGAAGGGAGCTCCTACAATGAGCAGTTCTTC. It is translated as CASSLEGSSYNEQFF.

J is TRBJ2-5 and V is TRBV30; 15 bases align to TRBD2. V dropped 0 bases and J dropped 1; count of bases not matched to a gene: 6. Germline V gene data show CDR1 as GTSNPN and CDR2 as SVGIG (reference sequence). The CDR3 extends over 18 amino acids. This chain's CDR3 is CAWSVPGLAGGLQETQYF. DNA of the CDR3: TGTGCCTGGAGTGTACCGGGACTAGCGGGGGGCCTCCAAGAGACCCAGTACTTC. The variable domain in full, completed from reference TRBV30 and TRBJ2-5, reads SQTIHQWPATLVQPVGSPLSLECTVEGTSNPNLYWYRQAAGRGLQLLFYSVGIGQISSEVPQNLSASRPQDRQFILSSKKLLLSDSGFYLCAWSVPGLAGGLQETQYFGPGTRLLVL.

The rearrangement links TRBV4-1 to TRBJ2-2, with 8 bases matching TRBD2. Germline CDR1 is MGHRA and CDR2 is YSYEKL. With 2 bases clipped from V and 5 bases from J, the junction kept 10 bases outside the gene matches. The CDR3 sequence is 17 residues long. CDR3 in amino acids: CASSQSGGSGGTGELFF. CDR3 in DNA: TGCGCCAGCAGCCAAAGCGGAGGCAGCGGGGGAACCGGGGAGCTGTTTTTT.

In its sample, this clone was seen once. The rearrangement joins TRBV5-1 to TRBJ2-3; TRBD2 agrees at 7 bases. Germline CDR1 reads SGHRS; CDR2 reads YFSETQ. The CDR3 is 16 residues long. V lost 5 bases and J lost 2; bases outside the gene matches: 11. CDR3 bases: TGCGCCAGCAGGACCCCGTCGCGGGGGACCACAGATACGCAGTATTTT. This translates into CASRTPSRGTTDTQYF.

This chain uses TRBV30 with TRBJ2-2; possibly TRBD2 for D (5 bases). The CDR3 sequence is 15 residues long. V lost 1 base, J lost 0 bases, and 9 bases lay in between. Germline V gene data show CDR1 as GTSNPN and CDR2 as SVGIG (reference sequence). The CDR3 nucleotides read TGTGCCTGGAGTGGTTGGGGAGCGAACACCGGGGAGCTGTTTTTT. This encodes CAWSGWGANTGELFF.

The chain couples TRBV5-1 to TRBJ2-1; D is undetermined. Germline V gives CDR1 SGHRS, CDR2 YFSETQ. The CDR3 runs 14 residues. With 0 bases removed from V and 6 bases from J, the gap between germline ends came to 10 bases. The CDR3 DNA follows: TGCGCCAGCAGCTTGGCTCTTCCGGGCAATGAGCAGTTCTTC. As protein: CASSLALPGNEQFF.

J is TRBJ2-1 and V is TRBV12-3 or TRBV12-4; perhaps TRBD2 as D (6 bases). CDR3 length: 13 amino acids. With 2 bases removed from V and 8 bases from J, the gap between germline ends came to 10 bases. CDR3 coding DNA: TGTGCCAGCAGTTTAAACAGGAGGGATGAGCAGTTCTTC. It yields the protein CASSLNRRDEQFF.

This sequence joins TRBV9 and TRBJ1-4, with TRBD1 matching over 12 bases. This CDR3 contains 15 residues. Per germline, CDR1 SGDLS and CDR2 YYNGEE. With 4 bases clipped from V and 8 bases from J, the junction kept 6 bases outside the gene matches. This chain's CDR3 is CASSFSGTGGEKLFF. CDR3 DNA sequence: TGTGCCAGCAGCTTTTCCGGGACAGGGGGCGAAAAACTGTTTTTT.

This clone was observed a single time. The chain recombines TRBV5-1 with TRBJ2-3; no clear D. Germline values: CDR1 SGHRS, CDR2 YFSETQ. Trimming pared 3 bases from V and 6 bases from J, leaving 17 bases between. The CDR3 is made up of 15 amino acids. In DNA form, the CDR3 reads TGCGCCAGCAGCTGGGCTAACCCCCCCCTGGATACGCAGTATTTT. Residues: CASSWANPPLDTQYF.

This rearrangement joins TRBV7-9 to TRBJ1-1; 9 bases fit TRBD1. The CDR3 loop spans 14 amino acids. Germline values: CDR1 SEHNR, CDR2 FQNEAQ (reference sequence). J gave up 7 bases and V 5 bases, and 8 bases lay outside the gene matches. This CDR3 is CASSPGTGGFEAFF. CDR3 DNA sequence: TGTGCCAGCAGCCCCGGAACAGGGGGCTTTGAAGCTTTCTTT.

This clone was recorded a few times. The CDR3, as DNA: TGTGCCTGGGGGCGGGGGAACGAGCAGTACTTC. Translated: CAWGRGNEQYF. The V call is TRBV30, the J call TRBJ2-7, with 7 positions matching TRBD2. This CDR3 is 11 amino acids long. V was pared by 5 bases and J by 5 bases, with 3 bases of the junction left unmatched. The germline V gene has CDR1 GTSNPN and CDR2 SVGIG (reference sequence).

The genes are TRBV5-8 and TRBJ1-1, with D perhaps TRBD1 (6 bases). CDR3 length: 13 amino acids. Trimming removed 1 base from V and 7 bases from J, with 11 bases in between. Germline V gene sequence: CDR1 SGHTS, CDR2 YDEGEE. The CDR3 DNA reads TGTGCCAGCAGCTTGTTTCGAGGGGGTGAAGCTTTCTTT. Protein: CASSLFRGGEAFF.

The chain links TRBV7-2 to TRBJ2-3; tentatively, D is TRBD2 (6 bases). V was shortened by 5 bases and J by 0 bases, with 18 bases between the two germline ends. CDR3 length: 17 amino acids. CDR1 and CDR2 from the germline V gene are SGHTA and FQGNSA. Here the CDR3 reads CASSPQTRPFSTDTQYF. CDR3 bases: TGTGCCAGCAGCCCACAGACTAGACCTTTTAGCACAGATACGCAGTATTTT.

The rearrangement joins TRBV9 to TRBJ2-1; TRBD2 matches at 7 bases. The ends lost 4 bases at V and 5 bases at J; junction bases unmatched: 6. The CDR3 contains 14 residues. CDR1 and CDR2 (germline): SGDLS, YYNGEE. In DNA, the CDR3 is TGTGCCAGCAGCCTCGTGGGGACTAACAATGAGCAGTTCTTC. The encoded protein is CASSLVGTNNEQFF.

V and J are TRBV4-1 and TRBJ1-3; 7 bases line up with TRBD1. V shed 7 bases, J shed 8 bases, and the junction held 20 bases outside the gene matches. Germline V lookup: CDR1 MGHRA, CDR2 YSYEKL. The CDR3 has 17 amino acids. This CDR3 reads CASTRGTGTEMTYTIYF. CDR3 in DNA: TGCGCCAGCACCCGCGGGACCGGGACAGAGATGACCTACACCATATATTTT.

The chain carries TRBV25-1 and TRBJ1-1, with 7 bases matching TRBD1. V shed 3 bases, J shed 4 bases, and the junction held 5 bases outside the gene matches. CDR3 size: 14 residues. The V gene's germline CDR1 is MGHDK and CDR2 SYGVNS. CDR3: CASSDPDRATEAFF. The CDR3 DNA reads as TGTGCCAGCAGTGACCCTGACAGGGCCACTGAAGCTTTCTTT.

This clone was recorded once. The chain links TRBV10-1 to TRBJ2-3, with a weak D call TRBD1 (6 bases). This CDR3 is 15 amino acids long. Between the trimmed V and J ends, which lost 3 bases and 1 base, there was a span of 11 bases. The germline CDR1 and CDR2 sequences are WNHNN and SYGVQD (reference sequence). This CDR3 reads CASSEGRGGTDTQYF. CDR3 nucleotide sequence: TGCGCCAGCAGTGAAGGCAGGGGAGGCACAGATACGCAGTATTTT.

This clone appeared once. The V call is TRBV5-1, the J call TRBJ1-3; D may be TRBD1 (5 bases). The germline gives CDR1 SGHRS, CDR2 YFSETQ. The length of the CDR3 is 14 residues. The V end was cut by 2 bases, the J end by 4 bases, with 10 bases between. The CDR3 sequence: CASSFAGRGNTIYF. CDR3 DNA sequence: TGCGCCAGCAGCTTCGCAGGGCGAGGAAACACCATATATTTT.

The gene calls are TRBV7-9 and TRBJ1-1; maybe TRBD1 (6 bases). Germline lookup yields CDR1 SEHNR and CDR2 FQNEAQ (reference sequence). The CDR3 extends over 15 amino acids. The ends were cut back, 5 bases at V and 0 bases at J, with 13 bases in the middle. In DNA form, the CDR3 reads TGTGCCAGCAGCCCCCCCGGGGGGCTGAACACTGAAGCTTTCTTT. Translating it yields CASSPPGGLNTEAFF. The whole variable domain, filled in from reference TRBV7-9 and TRBJ1-1, reads DTGVSQNPRHKITKRGQNVTFRCDPISEHNRLYWYRQTLGQGPEFLTYFQNEAQLEKSRLLSDRFSAERPKGSFSTLEIQRTEQGDSAMYLCASSPPGGLNTEAFFGQGTRLTVV.

The rearrangement uses TRBV2 and TRBJ1-4; D gene ambiguous. V was clipped by 2 bases and J by 3 bases, with 7 bases between them. This CDR3 region has 14 residues. CDR1 SNHLY and CDR2 FYNNEI come from the germline V gene. CDR3 in amino acids: CASSEQRPNEKLFF. The CDR3, as DNA: TGTGCCAGCAGTGAACAGCGTCCTAATGAAAAACTGTTTTTT.

This chain links TRBV6-5 with TRBJ2-4; a possible D gene is TRBD1 (5 bases). Germline-derived CDR1 and CDR2 are MNHEY and SVGAGI. The CDR3 is 14 amino acids. V lost 5 bases and J 7 bases, leaving 15 bases between the germline ends. CDR3 in DNA: TGTGCCAGCAGTCTTTTGGGGCTAACTAACATTCAGTACTTC. This encodes CASSLLGLTNIQYF.

The genes are TRBV18 and TRBJ1-2; 7 bases agree with TRBD1. V gave up 6 bases and J gave up 6 bases; unmatched junction bases: 7. The CDR3 runs 13 residues. CDR1 and CDR2 (germline): KGHSH, LQKENI. The CDR3 nucleotides are TGTGCCAGCTCCTTGGACAGGTTTGATGGCTACACCTTC. It is translated as CASSLDRFDGYTF.

This clone was counted a single time. The rearrangement uses TRBV6-5 and TRBJ1-1; 7 nucleotides match TRBD1. Looked up from germline, CDR1 is MNHEY and CDR2 is SVGAGI. The CDR3 consists of 15 residues. The J segment lost 7 bases and the V segment lost 2 bases, leaving 10 bases of the junction unmatched. CDR3 DNA sequence: TGTGCCAGCAGTTACAAGGCAGGGGGGCTTTTTGAAGCTTTCTTT. This codes for CASSYKAGGLFEAFF.